The rows below give T cell receptor beta chains drawn from one sample of a study of control samples from healthy donors and cancer patients. The table came from immunoSEQ multiplex PCR; TCRdb's copy has only in-frame clones and leaves some out. The table lists approximately 100,000 clones, more than 90% of them singletons. Sequenced input: blood. Source of these receptors: a human donor in good health. The donor label of this sample is uncertain. CDR3s include the opening cysteine and the closing phenylalanine or tryptophan. A D gene is named only where the DNA matches it firmly. Where a row states a size, it is once, few, many or the class of an expanded clone; other rows omit it.

abundance | j_gene | v_gene | d_gene | CDR3nt | CDR3aa
- | TRBJ2-3 | TRBV27 | - | TGTGCCAGCAGTTTGACAGATACGCAGTATTTT | CASSLTDTQYF
- | TRBJ1-1 | TRBV18 | - | TGTGCCAGCTCGGCCAGGGGCGGCGGCAATGGAGAAGCTTTCTTT | CASSARGGGNGEAFF
once | TRBJ2-2 | TRBV27 | - | TGTGCCAGCAGTTTATCATATGGAGTCACCGGGGAGCTGTTTTTT | CASSLSYGVTGELFF
- | TRBJ2-1 | TRBV7-6 | - | TGTGCCAGCGGGTTACGAGGGGACAATGAGCAGTTCTTC | CASGLRGDNEQFF
- | TRBJ2-5 | TRBV12-3/TRBV12-4 | - | TGTGCCATCACCTCGCGGCTTAAAGAGACCCAGTACTTC | CAITSRLKETQYF
- | TRBJ2-7 | TRBV5-6 | - | TGTGCCAGCAGCCTACAGGGGAGGGAGTACTTC | CASSLQGREYF
- | TRBJ1-2 | TRBV24-1 | TRBD1 | TGTGCCACCAGTGACCCGGGACAGAACTATGGCTACACCTTC | CATSDPGQNYGYTF
- | TRBJ1-2 | TRBV25-1 | - | TGTGCCAGCAGGGGCGCTAACTATGGCTACACCTTC | CASRGANYGYTF
- | TRBJ1-4 | TRBV19 | - | TGTGCCAGTAGTATACAGGGACAAGCTGAAAAACTGTTTTTT | CASSIQGQAEKLFF
- | TRBJ1-1 | TRBV30 | - | TGTGCCTGGAGTAAAGCCCGAGGGTCCCCTGAAGCTTTCTTT | CAWSKARGSPEAFF
- | TRBJ1-5 | TRBV11-2 | - | TGTGCCAGCAGCCCCGGGCCACAGATCTCCAATCAGCCCCAGCATTTT | CASSPGPQISNQPQHF
- | TRBJ1-4 | TRBV7-9 | - | TGTGCCAGCAGCCTGGCAGGGTCCCTGAGTGAAAAACTGTTTTTT | CASSLAGSLSEKLFF
- | TRBJ2-1 | TRBV5-1 | - | TGCGCCAGCAGCCCCATGTTGGATGAGCAGTTCTTC | CASSPMLDEQFF
- | TRBJ2-5 | TRBV6-2/TRBV6-3 | - | TGTGCCAGCAGTGTCCCAGAGACCCAGTACTTC | CASSVPETQYF
- | TRBJ2-5 | TRBV18 | TRBD1 | TGTGCCAGCTCACCCCGACAGGGGGGGACGGAGACCCAGTACTTC | CASSPRQGGTETQYF
once | TRBJ2-1 | TRBV5-4 | - | TGTGCCAGCAGCTTGGAGTGGGAGCAGTTCTTC | CASSLEWEQFF
- | TRBJ1-6 | TRBV3-1/TRBV3-2 | - | TGTGCCAGCAGCCAAGATTACAATTCACCCCTCCACTTT | CASSQDYNSPLHF
few | TRBJ1-1 | TRBV25-1 | - | TGTGCCAGCAGCGCGGGGGGCGGCAACACTGAAGCTTTCTTT | CASSAGGGNTEAFF
- | TRBJ2-5 | TRBV9 | TRBD1 | TGTGCCAGCAGCCTCACCCCCGGGACAGGGGGCAGGGAGACCCAGTACTTC | CASSLTPGTGGRETQYF
- | TRBJ1-1 | TRBV19 | - | TGTGCCAGTAGTCCCTTTGGGGAGGGCCTTGAAGCTTTCTTT | CASSPFGEGLEAFF
- | TRBJ1-5 | TRBV5-1 | TRBD1 | TGCGCCAGCAGCTTGGTACCCAGGGGGAACGACAATCAGCCCCAGCATTTT | CASSLVPRGNDNQPQHF
- | TRBJ2-1 | TRBV21-1 | - | TGTGCCAGCAGCAAAATAGGGACAGGGCGAGGTGAGCAGTTCTTC | CASSKIGTGRGEQFF
- | TRBJ1-3 | TRBV9 | - | TGTGCCAGCAGCGTAGAGCCGGTCTCTGGAAACACCATATATTTT | CASSVEPVSGNTIYF
- | TRBJ1-1 | TRBV16 | - | TGTGCCAGCAGCCAATCAAATACGAACACTGAAGCTTTCTTT | CASSQSNTNTEAFF
- | TRBJ2-1 | TRBV9 | TRBD1 | TGTGCCAGCAGCGTGGACAGGGGCGATGAGCAGTTCTTC | CASSVDRGDEQFF
- | TRBJ1-1 | TRBV18 | - | TGTGCCAGCTCACCCCTGGGGGCGAACACTGAAGCTTTCTTT | CASSPLGANTEAFF
- | TRBJ1-2 | TRBV9 | - | TGTGCCAGCAGCGTAGCTGGAGCTAACTATGGCTACACCTTC | CASSVAGANYGYTF
- | TRBJ1-5 | TRBV5-5 | TRBD1 | TGTGCCAGCAGCTTTGGACAGGGACGTCAGCCCCAGCATTTT | CASSFGQGRQPQHF
once | TRBJ2-3 | TRBV2 | - | TGTGCCAGCAGCGCGAGTGGGGGTGGAGGCACAGATACGCAGTATTTT | CASSASGGGGTDTQYF
- | TRBJ2-7 | TRBV28 | - | TGTGCCAGCAGTTCCGGGGCTCGGCTACTCAAGACCTACGAGCAGTACTTC | CASSSGARLLKTYEQYF
- | TRBJ2-7 | TRBV9 | TRBD2 | TGTGCCAGCAGCGTAGAGGGACTAGGGGCAGGGGAGCAGTACTTC | CASSVEGLGAGEQYF
- | TRBJ2-2 | TRBV4-2 | TRBD2 | TGTGCCAGCAGACCCCTAGCGGGGGATACCGGGGAGCTGTTTTTT | CASRPLAGDTGELFF
- | TRBJ1-2 | TRBV6-5 | - | TGTGCCAGCAGTTCCCCAGGGGACGGACTTAACTATGGCTACACCTTC | CASSSPGDGLNYGYTF
- | TRBJ1-2 | TRBV11-2 | - | TGTGCCAGCAGCTTTTCCGACGGTCTCGCTGGCTACACCTTC | CASSFSDGLAGYTF
once | TRBJ1-1 | TRBV12-3/TRBV12-4 | - | TGTGCCAGCAGTTTGGGGGGTGGTGAAGCTTTCTTT | CASSLGGGEAFF
- | TRBJ1-2 | TRBV2 | - | TGTGCCAGCAGTGGGACTCTCAGGTGGGGCTACACCTTC | CASSGTLRWGYTF
- | TRBJ1-2 | TRBV19 | TRBD1 | TGTGCCAGTAGTATTGGGAGGGGGCCGCCGGCGGGCTACACCTTC | CASSIGRGPPAGYTF
- | TRBJ1-1 | TRBV7-2 | TRBD1 | TGTGCCAGCAGGCCGACAGGGGGCGCCGGGGAAGCTTTCTTT | CASRPTGGAGEAFF
- | TRBJ1-5 | TRBV7-9 | - | TGTGCCAGCAGCTTAGGGGGGCACCACAATCAGCCCCAGCATTTT | CASSLGGHHNQPQHF
once | TRBJ2-5 | TRBV7-6 | - | TGTGCCAGCAGCTTAGGGGACCTTCAAACCCTTACGACCCAGTACTTC | CASSLGDLQTLTTQYF
- | TRBJ1-1 | TRBV7-9 | - | TGTGCCAGCAGCTTAGGGTTTGGGAGGAACACTGAAGCTTTCTTT | CASSLGFGRNTEAFF
few | TRBJ1-6 | TRBV19 | - | TGTGCCAGTAGTGTGGGACTACTGAATTCACCCCTCCACTTT | CASSVGLLNSPLHF
- | TRBJ2-1 | TRBV27 | - | TGTGCCAGCAGTATCTCCTCTAGATATAATGAGCAGTTCTTC | CASSISSRYNEQFF
- | TRBJ1-1 | TRBV5-1 | - | TGCGCCAGCAGTTCGCTTCCGTACACTGAAGCTTTCTTT | CASSSLPYTEAFF
- | TRBJ2-3 | TRBV12-2 | - | TGTGCAAGTCGCCCCAGTAAGACTAGCGGGGGGGATACGCAGTATTTT | CASRPSKTSGGDTQYF
- | TRBJ2-3 | TRBV9 | - | TGTGCCAGCAGAAAGGGATTTAGCACAGATACGCAGTATTTT | CASRKGFSTDTQYF
- | TRBJ1-6 | TRBV6-5 | TRBD1 | TGTGCCAGTGGGACAGGGAATTCACCCCTCCACTTT | CASGTGNSPLHF
- | TRBJ2-5 | TRBV29-1 | - | TGCAGCGTTGAGGCGGCTGCGCAAGAGACCCAGTACTTC | CSVEAAAQETQYF
once | TRBJ2-6 | TRBV19 | - | TGTGCCAGTAGTAGACGGACACCCTCTGGGGCCAACGTCCTGACTTTC | CASSRRTPSGANVLTF
- | TRBJ2-2 | TRBV2 | - | TGTGCCAGCAGTGAACGCAGGGACAGGGAGCTGTTTTTT | CASSERRDRELFF
- | TRBJ2-7 | TRBV5-6 | TRBD1 | TGTGCCAGCAGCCTGGGACAGTACGAGCAGTACTTC | CASSLGQYEQYF
- | TRBJ1-4 | TRBV5-5 | - | TGTGCCAGCAGCTTAGACGGATTTGGAGAAAAACTGTTTTTT | CASSLDGFGEKLFF
- | TRBJ2-5 | TRBV3-1/TRBV3-2 | TRBD2 | TGTGCCAGCAGCCTGCGGGGGAGCACACAAGAGACCCAGTACTTC | CASSLRGSTQETQYF
- | TRBJ1-2 | TRBV12-3/TRBV12-4 | - | TGTGCCAGCAGTTTAGACAGATATGGCTACACCTTC | CASSLDRYGYTF
- | TRBJ2-1 | TRBV15 | - | TGTGCCACCAGCAGAGTTGCGGGGGCCCTCAATGAGCAGTTCTTC | CATSRVAGALNEQFF
- | TRBJ1-4 | TRBV6-6 | - | TGTGCCAGCAGTACCACAGGGTTAGGAAATGAAAAACTGTTTTTT | CASSTTGLGNEKLFF